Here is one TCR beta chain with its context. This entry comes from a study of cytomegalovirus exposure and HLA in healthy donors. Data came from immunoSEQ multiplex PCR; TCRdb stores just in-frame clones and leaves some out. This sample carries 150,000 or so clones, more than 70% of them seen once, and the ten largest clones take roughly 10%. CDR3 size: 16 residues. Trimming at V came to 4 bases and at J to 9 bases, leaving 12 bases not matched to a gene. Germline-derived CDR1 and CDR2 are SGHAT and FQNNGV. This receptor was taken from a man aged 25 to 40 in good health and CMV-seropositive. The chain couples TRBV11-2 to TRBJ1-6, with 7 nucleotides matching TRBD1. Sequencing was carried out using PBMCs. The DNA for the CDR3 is TGTGCCAGCAGCTCCACCGTCACAGGGGTAGGTTCACCCCTCCACTTT. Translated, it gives CASSSTVTGVGSPLHF.